This T cell receptor beta chain was recovered during a study of T cells in Graves' hyperthyroidism and ophthalmopathy. This clonotype occurred many times. The antigen is undetermined. Study observations and caveats: Expanded thyroid clonotypes (above 0.001) were mostly also found in blood.

Template material for amplifying TCR beta CDR3 regions consisted of RNA transcripts. The HTBI primer set was used in a first-round RT-PCR of the TCR CDR3. One entry per CDR3 protein results from TCRdb running MiXCR on the multiplex PCR reads. This sample yields 610,000 or so distinct CDR3 sequences, of which 40% to 55% are seen a single time; about 8% belongs to the top ten. The V gene's germline CDR1 is SGHRS and CDR2 YFSETQ. The CDR3 consists of 16 residues. V shed 0 bases, J shed 4 bases, and the junction held 4 bases outside the gene matches. Graves' hyperthyroidism is called stable when ophthalmopathy does not progress within 18 months. With a duration under 2 months, the hyperthyroidism was newly diagnosed in patients aged 18 to 65. Uncontrolled infection, other autoimmune disease, pregnancy or lactation excluded patients.

The source of this sequence is a woman aged 18-29 years with Graves' hyperthyroidism. V gene TRBV5-1 combines with J gene TRBJ2-6; TRBD2 matches 7 bases. Sequencing was done on a sample of peripheral blood or thyroid tissue (not recorded which). As DNA, the CDR3 is TGCGCCAGCAGCTTGGAAGGGAGGGCGGGGGCCAACGTCCTGACTTTC. It is translated as CASSLEGRAGANVLTF.